The 30 T cell receptor beta chains presented below share a single source sample, sequenced in a study of blood T cell repertoires in COVID-19 (dated by TCRdb to about 2020). The library was generated by the immunoSEQ multiplex PCR assay. TCRdb's version of the immuneACCESS table is confined to in-frame rearrangements and falls short of the full clone set. An unresolved V gene accounts for under half of the shortfall where checked; the remainder is of unknown origin. This sample comprises under 250,000 clones, less than 85% of them detected only once. Of the sample, roughly 7% falls within the top ten clones. The sequenced sample consisted of peripheral blood. The origin of the receptors is a woman in her 70s with acute or convalescent COVID-19.

This clone has just a few counts. The chain recombines TRBV7-8 with TRBJ2-7; TRBD2 aligns across 9 bases. Germline V gives CDR1 SGHVS, CDR2 FQNEAQ. With V trimmed by 1 base and J by 4 bases, 8 bases remained unmatched. The CDR3 length is 16 residues. The chain's CDR3 is CASSLGVAGDTYEQYV. The CDR3 DNA is TGTGCCAGCAGCTTAGGTGTAGCGGGGGACACGTACGAGCAGTACGTC.

The CDR3: CASSEPADNQPQHF. The CDR3 DNA sequence: TGTGCCAGCAGTGAACCGGCGGACAATCAGCCCCAGCATTTT. The chain employs TRBV6-1 and TRBJ1-5; D gene unclear. CDR3 length equals 14 residues. Germline loops: CDR1 MNHNS, CDR2 SASEGT. Trimming stripped 2 bases from V and 3 bases from J, with 8 bases between.

The count of this clone is one. This sequence joins TRBV5-1 and TRBJ2-5; TRBD2 is a possible D gene (6 bases). The length of the CDR3 is 15 residues. Germline V gene data show CDR1 as SGHRS and CDR2 as YFSETQ. Deletions cut 0 bases from V and 3 bases from J, with 12 bases between. The CDR3, as DNA: TGCGCCAGCAGCTTGGCCGTCGGGGGAGAAGAGACCCAGTACTTC. It specifies CASSLAVGGEETQYF.

This chain links TRBV5-5 with TRBJ1-2; D gene unclear. Germline CDR1 reads SGHKS; CDR2 reads YYEKEE (reference sequence). Trimming cost V 0 bases and J 4 bases, with 10 bases left between them. The CDR3 has 14 residues. The CDR3: CASSLDPAGYGYTF. CDR3 sequence (DNA): TGTGCCAGCAGCTTGGATCCTGCGGGCTATGGCTACACCTTC.

Written as DNA, the CDR3 is TGTGCCAGCAGTTTCGGAGTGCGGGAGACCCAGTACTTC. Translating gives CASSFGVRETQYF. The rearrangement uses TRBV12-3 or TRBV12-4 and TRBJ2-5; D gene unclear. The CDR3 contains 13 residues. Trimming stripped 3 bases from V and 5 bases from J, with 10 bases between.

The chain couples TRBV9 to TRBJ2-2, with 8 nucleotides matching TRBD2. The V gene end was trimmed by 4 bases and the J gene end by 5 bases; junction bases not matched to a gene: 10. The CDR3 contains 16 residues. The V gene's germline CDR1 is SGDLS and CDR2 YYNGEE. Here the CDR3 DNA reads TGTGCCAGCAGCCAGGGACTAGAGGTGTGGACCGGGGAGCTGTTTTTT. Amino acids: CASSQGLEVWTGELFF.

The rearrangement joins TRBV7-6 to TRBJ2-3; 7 nucleotides line up with TRBD1. Germline CDR1 reads SGHVS; CDR2 reads FNYEAQ. With V trimmed by 2 bases and J by 0 bases, 5 bases remained unmatched. This CDR3 spans 16 amino acids. Here the CDR3 reads CASSLQPGQSTDTQYF. The DNA of the CDR3 is TGTGCCAGCAGCTTACAGCCGGGACAGAGCACAGATACGCAGTATTTT. Full variable domain (remainder filled in from reference TRBV7-6 and TRBJ2-3): GAGVSQSPRYKVTKRGQDVALRCDPISGHVSLYWYRQALGQGPEFLTYFNYEAQQDKSGLPNDRFSAERPEGSISTLTIQRTEQRDSAMYRCASSLQPGQSTDTQYFGPGTRLTVL.

The rearrangement uses TRBV7-2 and TRBJ1-2; 9 bases fit TRBD1. The CDR3 spans 14 residues. V lost 5 bases to trimming and J lost 5 bases; unmatched junction nucleotides: 6. The germline V gene has CDR1 SGHTA and CDR2 FQGNSA. The CDR3 here is CASSPPTGGYGYTF. The CDR3 DNA is TGTGCCAGCAGCCCCCCGACAGGGGGTTATGGCTACACCTTC.

This clone was detected once. V and J are TRBV6-5 and TRBJ1-1; 9 nucleotides match TRBD1. CDR1 is MNHEY and CDR2 is SVGAGI in the germline V gene. This CDR3 has 13 residues. The V and J ends lost 5 bases and 4 bases, in that order; junction bases with no gene match: 2. The CDR3 DNA follows: TGTGCCAGCAGTCAACAGGGGGCCACTGAAGCTTTCTTT. Its translation is CASSQQGATEAFF.

This clone was counted only a few times. This chain connects TRBV10-3 to TRBJ1-1, with TRBD1 as a possible D gene (6 bases). Germline CDR1 reads ENHRY; CDR2 reads SYGVKD. The CDR3 loop spans 13 amino acids. DNA for the CDR3: TGTGGGGGCCGACAGGAACTTAACACTGAAGCTTTCTTT. Residues: CGGRQELNTEAFF.

J is TRBJ1-1 and V is TRBV5-1; 11 bases map to TRBD1. V lost 4 bases to trimming and J lost 5 bases; unmatched junction nucleotides: 7. CDR3 length: 15 residues. The germline V gene encodes CDR1 SGHRS and CDR2 YFSETQ. The CDR3 DNA follows: TGCGCCAGCAGCACCTCCGGGACAGGGGGGACTGAAGCTTTCTTT. This translates into CASSTSGTGGTEAFF.

The V call is TRBV28, the J call TRBJ2-7; possibly TRBD2 for D (6 bases). The CDR3 length is 12 residues. V was cut by 3 bases and J by 3 bases, with 6 bases left in between. The germline CDR1 and CDR2 sequences are MDHEN and SYDVKM. In nucleotides, the CDR3 is TGTGCCAGCAGTTTGGGACTCTACGAGCAGTACTTC. It specifies CASSLGLYEQYF. Full variable domain (rest looked up from reference TRBV28 and TRBJ2-7): DVKVTQSSRYLVKRTGEKVFLECVQDMDHENMFWYRQDPGLGLRLIYFSYDVKMKEKGDIPEGYSVSREKKERFSLILESASTNQTSMYLCASSLGLYEQYFGPGTRLTVT.

The gene calls are TRBV19 and TRBJ1-6, with D unclear. Trimming took 3 bases from V and 8 from J, leaving 11 bases between them. CDR3 length equals 14 residues. Per germline, CDR1 LNHDA and CDR2 SQIVND (reference sequence). The CDR3 sequence: CASSMVGSYSPLHF. CDR3 bases: TGTGCCAGTAGTATGGTAGGGAGTTATTCACCCCTCCACTTT.

The chain recombines TRBV2 with TRBJ1-6, with 8 bases matching TRBD1. The CDR3 sequence is 16 residues long. V shed 5 bases and J 5 bases; nucleotides not matched to a gene: 8. In germline, CDR1 is SNHLY, CDR2 FYNNEI. CDR3 region: CASSLDRGDDNSPLHF. CDR3 in DNA: TGTGCCAGCAGTCTTGACAGGGGCGACGATAATTCACCCCTCCACTTT.

This chain links TRBV10-2 with TRBJ2-5; perhaps TRBD1 as D (6 bases). The V end lost 5 bases, the J end lost 2 bases, and 18 bases lay between the germline ends. The germline gives CDR1 WSHSY, CDR2 SAAADI. The CDR3 consists of 16 residues. DNA of the CDR3: TGCGCCAGCAGTTCCCACAGGGTCGGAAATCAAGAGACCCAGTACTTC. This gives the protein CASSSHRVGNQETQYF.

The rearrangement uses TRBV3-1 (or the pseudogene TRBV3-2) and TRBJ2-5; D is unresolved. The V end was cut by 4 bases, the J end by 1 base, with 7 bases between. This CDR3 contains 13 residues. Germline-derived CDR1 and CDR2 are LGHDT and YNNKEL (reference sequence). The CDR3, as DNA: TGTGCCAGCAGCCCCCGAGGCCAAGAGACCCAGTACTTC. It encodes CASSPRGQETQYF.

J is TRBJ1-5 and V is TRBV12-3 or TRBV12-4; unclear D gene. V was clipped by 2 bases and J by 15 bases, with 14 bases between them. This CDR3 region has 12 residues. CDR3 amino acids: CASSLRPGMRHF. The DNA of the CDR3 is TGTGCCAGCAGTTTAAGACCGGGGATGAGGCATTTT.

This chain connects TRBV4-1 to TRBJ2-7; 9 nucleotides line up with TRBD1. Germline V CDR1 and CDR2: MGHRA, YSYEKL. This CDR3 comprises 16 residues. Trimming at V came to 1 base and at J to 5 bases, leaving 9 bases not matched to a gene. CDR3 protein: CASSQVKTGGVNEQYF. The CDR3 DNA follows: TGCGCCAGCAGCCAAGTCAAAACAGGGGGCGTCAACGAGCAGTACTTC.

The chain has TRBV18 and TRBJ1-6; possibly TRBD1 for D (5 bases). Germline values: CDR1 KGHSH, CDR2 LQKENI. V was clipped by 4 bases and J by 0 bases, with 10 bases between them. This CDR3 region has 16 residues. The CDR3 is CASSLDRHSYNSPLHF. In DNA, the CDR3 is TGTGCCAGCTCACTCGACAGACACTCCTATAATTCACCCCTCCACTTT.

This clone was seen just once. DNA of the CDR3: TGCGCCAGCAGCCCTCCGGGGTTATCCTACAATGAGCAGTTCTTC. Its protein product is CASSPPGLSYNEQFF. The chain couples TRBV5-1 to TRBJ2-1, with D possibly TRBD2 on 5 matching bases. Trimming pared 4 bases from V and 1 base from J, leaving 12 bases between. Germline assignment: CDR1 SGHRS and CDR2 YFSETQ. This CDR3 is 15 amino acids long.

The chain carries TRBV7-7 and TRBJ1-5; weak D call: TRBD1 (6 bases). Trimming left V 1 base short and J 1 base short, with 14 bases between. CDR1 and CDR2 from the germline V gene are SSHAT and FNYEAQ (reference sequence). This CDR3 region has 17 residues. CDR3 in DNA: TGTGCCAGCAGCTTAGACCAGGGGATGAGGAGCAATCAGCCCCAGCATTTT. This translates into CASSLDQGMRSNQPQHF.

V and J are TRBV2 and TRBJ1-3, with a tentative D call TRBD1 (5 bases). Trimming shortened V by 3 bases and J by 9 bases, and 9 bases separated the two germline ends. The CDR3 runs 12 residues. CDR1 is SNHLY and CDR2 is FYNNEI in the germline V gene. CDR3 DNA sequence: TGTGCCAGCAGTGACCAGGGCAGCACCATATATTTT. Translating it yields CASSDQGSTIYF.

A note on this clone: One base away lies a much larger clone, so this may be a sequencing read error. The chain joins TRBV5-6 to TRBJ1-2; no firm D call. V lost 2 bases and J 2 bases, leaving 7 bases between the germline ends. From germline, CDR1 is SGHDT and CDR2 YYEEEE. CDR3 size: 13 residues. This CDR3 is CASSLPANYGYTF. In nucleotides, the CDR3 is TGTGCCAGCAGCTTACCAGCGAACTATGGCTACACCTTC.

This clone was detected a few times. J is TRBJ1-5 and V is TRBV6-2 or TRBV6-3; TRBD1 matches 11 bases. CDR3 size: 16 residues. Unmatched junction bases numbered 10, after V lost 5 bases and J lost 7 bases. The V gene's germline CDR1 is MNHEY and CDR2 SVGEGT. CDR3 DNA sequence: TGTGCCAGCAGTGACGGACAGGGGGCGCAAAGGCAGCCCCAGCATTTT. It encodes CASSDGQGAQRQPQHF.

The V call is TRBV6-2 or TRBV6-3, the J call TRBJ1-1, with D possibly TRBD1 on 5 matching bases. Trimming cost V 6 bases and J 2 bases, with 13 bases left between them. The CDR3 totals 14 residues. CDR1 is MNHEY and CDR2 is SVGEGT in the germline V gene. The CDR3 bases are TGTGCCAGCAGCCGTTGGGGGGATAACACTGAAGCTTTCTTT. As protein: CASSRWGDNTEAFF.

This clone was seen only a few times. The rearrangement links TRBV6-1 to TRBJ1-1; 8 positions agree with TRBD1. This CDR3 is 18 amino acids long. J gave up 2 bases and V 2 bases, and 13 bases lay outside the gene matches. Germline V gives CDR1 MNHNS, CDR2 SASEGT. The CDR3, as DNA: TGTGCCAGCAGTGAATCTCCGGCAGGGGGCGGGGGAAACACTGAAGCTTTCTTT. Residues: CASSESPAGGGGNTEAFF.

This clone was found once. The gene calls are TRBV28 and TRBJ2-3, with TRBD1 matching 9 bases. The CDR3 length is 15 residues. Per germline, CDR1 MDHEN and CDR2 SYDVKM. V gave up 10 bases and J gave up 4 bases; unmatched junction bases: 12. The DNA of the CDR3 is TGTGCCAACCCCCCGGGACAGGGAGGAGCAGATACGCAGTATTTT. Its translation: CANPPGQGGADTQYF.

The rearrangement joins TRBV15 to TRBJ2-3, with 15 bases lining up with TRBD2. J gave up 5 bases and V 0 bases, and 6 bases lay outside the gene matches. Germline assignment: CDR1 LNHNV and CDR2 YYDKDF (reference sequence). CDR3 length: 18 residues. The CDR3 DNA is TGTGCCACCAGCAGAGATCGGACTAGCGGGGGGGCGAAAGATACGCAGTATTTT. As protein: CATSRDRTSGGAKDTQYF.

The table lists this clone with a few counts. The V gene is TRBV10-3, the J gene TRBJ1-1; tentatively, D is TRBD1 (6 bases). Germline CDR1 ENHRY, CDR2 SYGVKD. V lost 0 bases to trimming and J lost 0 bases, with 8 bases between them. This CDR3 has 15 residues. CDR3 bases: TGTGCCATCAGTGAGTCGAGGGGGATGAACACTGAAGCTTTCTTT. This sequence encodes CAISESRGMNTEAFF.

V gene TRBV30 combines with J gene TRBJ1-2; tentative D call: TRBD1 (5 bases). V lost 5 bases and J lost 4, with 14 bases in between. The length of the CDR3 is 13 residues. CDR1 is GTSNPN and CDR2 is SVGIG in the germline V gene (reference sequence). The CDR3 region has the DNA TGTGCCTGGGAAGGAAAAGGGGTCTATGGCTACACCTTC. This encodes CAWEGKGVYGYTF.